This T cell receptor beta chain originates from a study of cytomegalovirus exposure and HLA in healthy donors. Libraries were prepared by immunoSEQ multiplex PCR; TCRdb keeps only in-frame clonotypes and omits some of them. The table includes some 250,000 clones, 90% detected once. Germline lookup yields CDR1 MGHDK and CDR2 SYGVNS. The CDR3 contains 15 residues. Between the trimmed V and J ends, which lost 1 base and 2 bases, there was a span of 11 bases. This clone occurred once. Input material: PBMCs. This sequence originates from a woman aged 18-29 years in good health and CMV-seronegative. The chain recombines TRBV25-1 with TRBJ1-1, with D unclear. Here the CDR3 reads CASSESGKANTEAFF. The CDR3 DNA is TGTGCCAGCAGTGAATCCGGGAAAGCTAACACTGAAGCTTTCTTT.